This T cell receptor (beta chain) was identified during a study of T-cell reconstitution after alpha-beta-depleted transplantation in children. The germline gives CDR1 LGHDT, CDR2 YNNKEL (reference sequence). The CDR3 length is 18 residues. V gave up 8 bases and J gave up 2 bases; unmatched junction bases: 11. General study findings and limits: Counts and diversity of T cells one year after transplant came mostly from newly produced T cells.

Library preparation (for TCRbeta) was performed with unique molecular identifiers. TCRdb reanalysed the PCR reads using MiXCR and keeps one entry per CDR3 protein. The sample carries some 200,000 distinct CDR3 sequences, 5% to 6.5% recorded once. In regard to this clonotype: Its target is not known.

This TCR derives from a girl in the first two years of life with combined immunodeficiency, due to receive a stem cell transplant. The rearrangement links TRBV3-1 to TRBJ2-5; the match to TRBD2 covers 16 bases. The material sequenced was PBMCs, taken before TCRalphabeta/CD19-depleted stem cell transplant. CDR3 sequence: CASCSGLAGGPFQETQYF. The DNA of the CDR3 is TGTGCCAGCTGTTCGGGACTAGCGGGGGGGCCCTTTCAAGAGACCCAGTACTTC.